Here is one TCR beta chain with its context. Use of 60 Vbeta and 13 Jbeta primers characterized the PCR. TCRdb's table, derived via immunoSEQ multiplex PCR, lists solely in-frame clones and lacks some. The sample lists more than 85,000 clones, around 81% occurring once. V gave up 4 bases and J gave up 2 bases, with 13 bases separating them. This CDR3 is built from 15 residues. The germline CDR1 and CDR2 sequences are SGHRS and YFSETQ. The data were obtained in a study of cytomegalovirus exposure and HLA in healthy donors. Sequenced sample: PBMCs. The genes are TRBV5-1 and TRBJ1-3, with D perhaps TRBD1 (5 bases). The receptor's source is a woman in her twenties or thirties in good health and CMV-seronegative. The CDR3 sequence: CASSGGGVTGNTIYF. In DNA, the CDR3 is TGCGCCAGCAGCGGAGGAGGGGTTACTGGAAACACCATATATTTT.